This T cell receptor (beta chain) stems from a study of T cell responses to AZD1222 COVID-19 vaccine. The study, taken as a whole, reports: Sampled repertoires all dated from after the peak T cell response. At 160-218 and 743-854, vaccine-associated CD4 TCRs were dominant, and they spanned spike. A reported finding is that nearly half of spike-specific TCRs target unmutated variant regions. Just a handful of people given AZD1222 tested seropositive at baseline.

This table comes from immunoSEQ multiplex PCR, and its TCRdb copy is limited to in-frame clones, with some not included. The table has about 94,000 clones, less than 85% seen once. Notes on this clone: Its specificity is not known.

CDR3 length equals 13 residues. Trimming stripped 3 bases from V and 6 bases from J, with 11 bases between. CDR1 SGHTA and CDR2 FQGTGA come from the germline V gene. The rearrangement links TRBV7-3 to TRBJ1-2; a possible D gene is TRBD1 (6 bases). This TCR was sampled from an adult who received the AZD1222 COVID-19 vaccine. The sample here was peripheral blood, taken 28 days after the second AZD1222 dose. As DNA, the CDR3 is TGTGCCAGCAGCTTTTCACCAGGGGATGGCTACACCTTC. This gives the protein CASSFSPGDGYTF. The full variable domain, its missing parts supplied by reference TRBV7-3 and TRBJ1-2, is GAGVSQTPSNKVTEKGKYVELRCDPISGHTALYWYRQSLGQGPEFLIYFQGTGAADDSGLPNDRFFAVRPEGSVSTLKIQRTERGDSAVYLCASSFSPGDGYTFGSGTRLTVV.